Sequencing of this TCR beta chain was carried out in a study of OX40 agonist ivuxolimab in advanced cancers. Study-level findings and limits: On average, CD8+ T cells had more expanded clones than CD4+.

Sequencing was performed with immunoSEQ multiplex PCR; in TCRdb, only in-frame clones are kept and a portion is missing. Among tens of thousands of clones listed, roughly nine tenths were seen once. Regarding this clone: Its specificity is unknown.

The germline V and J ends were trimmed by 3 bases and 3 bases, with 12 bases remaining between them. The CDR3 totals 15 residues. The V gene's germline CDR1 is LNHDA and CDR2 SQIVND (reference sequence). The sequence was obtained from an adult with an advanced solid tumor such as melanoma, head and neck, liver or kidney cancer. The input for sequencing was CD4+ or CD8+ T cells sorted from blood, taken in a trial of the OX40 agonist ivuxolimab. V and J are TRBV19 and TRBJ2-1; D gene unclear. For the CDR3, the DNA is TGTGCCAGTAGTATCGTTGGCGGAAACTACAATGAGCAGTTCTTC. Encoded protein: CASSIVGGNYNEQFF.